A single sample gave rise to the 11 T cell receptor beta chains below, sequenced in a study of shared clonotypes between healthy human individuals. TCRdb's copy holds only in-frame clones and misses some; the assay was immunoSEQ multiplex PCR. The sample records about 2.3 million clones, just over 90% being singletons. The sequencing input was naive CD4+ T cells from PBMCs. As for subset: CD45RA+ positively selected. The origin of the receptors is a man aged 18 to 30 in good health. Some clones in this sample may be carry-over from other donors' samples.

The chain uses TRBV28 and TRBJ1-1; no reliable D call. There are 14 residues in the CDR3. From germline, CDR1 is MDHEN and CDR2 SYDVKM. V was clipped by 1 base and J by 1 base, with 7 bases between them. The chain's CDR3 is CASSLYTENTEAFF. In DNA form, the CDR3 reads TGTGCCAGCAGTTTATACACCGAGAACACTGAAGCTTTCTTT.

The count of this clone is one. The chain couples TRBV5-1 to TRBJ1-2; D may be TRBD1 (6 bases). V shed 4 bases and J shed 4 bases, with 11 bases lying between them. Germline V CDR1 and CDR2: SGHRS, YFSETQ. The CDR3 has 13 amino acids. This chain's CDR3 is CASSVDRLYGYTF. CDR3 in DNA: TGCGCCAGCAGCGTTGACAGGCTCTATGGCTACACCTTC.

The table lists this clone with a few counts. The chain employs TRBV19 and TRBJ2-3, with 7 positions matching TRBD2. Looked up from germline, CDR1 is LNHDA and CDR2 is SQIVND (reference sequence). The CDR3 totals 17 residues. J gave up 5 bases and V 9 bases, and 20 bases lay outside the gene matches. The CDR3 sequence is CASKPRLAAEGIDTQYF. The CDR3 DNA follows: TGTGCCAGCAAACCACGCCTAGCGGCAGAAGGTATAGATACGCAGTATTTT.

The chain is built from TRBV29-1 and TRBJ2-5; 7 nucleotides line up with TRBD2. Germline lookup yields CDR1 SQVTM and CDR2 ANQGSEA. The CDR3 runs to 15 residues. The V gene end was trimmed by 5 bases and the J gene end by 2 bases; junction bases not matched to a gene: 11. The CDR3 loop reads CSVRRASGKQETQYF. The CDR3 DNA sequence: TGCAGCGTTCGCAGAGCTAGCGGAAAGCAAGAGACCCAGTACTTC.

The chain joins TRBV6-4 to TRBJ2-1; D remains unclear. Trimming took 2 bases from V and 3 from J, leaving 11 bases between them. Germline V lookup: CDR1 MRHNA, CDR2 SNTAGT. The CDR3 loop spans 15 amino acids. This chain's CDR3 is CASSDRPAGYNEQFF. The CDR3 DNA sequence: TGTGCCAGCAGTGACAGGCCTGCCGGCTACAATGAGCAGTTCTTC.

The chain has TRBV5-4 and TRBJ1-3; perhaps TRBD1 as D (5 bases). From germline, CDR1 is SGHNT and CDR2 YYREEE (reference sequence). V shed 3 bases and J shed 8 bases, with 12 bases lying between them. This CDR3 region has 13 residues. CDR3 DNA sequence: TGTGCCAGCAGCTCACCTCAGGGAGACACCATATATTTT. Translated: CASSSPQGDTIYF.

This clone was recorded once. This chain uses TRBV6-5 with TRBJ1-3, with unresolved D. Germline V gene sequence: CDR1 MNHEY, CDR2 SVGAGI. This CDR3 contains 15 residues. V shed 0 bases and J shed 3 bases, with 9 bases lying between them. The CDR3 here is CASSYSKQIGNTIYF. CDR3 DNA sequence: TGTGCCAGCAGTTACTCGAAACAGATTGGAAACACCATATATTTT.

Worth noting for this clone: Other DNA sequences within the sample encode an identical CDR3. The rearrangement joins TRBV18 to TRBJ1-1; 8 bases fit TRBD1. This CDR3 is built from 15 residues. Trimming at V came to 1 base and at J to 1 base, leaving 2 bases not matched to a gene. Per germline, CDR1 KGHSH and CDR2 LQKENI. CDR3 protein: CASSPRTGQNTEAFF. The CDR3 region has the DNA TGTGCCAGCTCACCACGGACAGGGCAGAACACTGAAGCTTTCTTT.

On this clone itself: The identical CDR3 is also encoded by other nucleotide sequences in the sample. The rearrangement joins TRBV4-3 to TRBJ1-1; D possibly corresponds to TRBD1 (6 bases). Trimming took off 0 bases at V and 11 bases at J, with 22 bases between the two ends. Germline V gene sequence: CDR1 LGHNA, CDR2 YSLEER. The CDR3 consists of 16 residues. The CDR3 coding sequence is TGCGCCAGCAGCCAAGATCAGGATAGGCAGGGGAGGATGGCTTTCTTT. Amino acids: CASSQDQDRQGRMAFF.

V gene TRBV10-3 combines with J gene TRBJ2-4; TRBD1 or TRBD2 may be the D gene (6 bases each). Germline V gene lookup returns CDR1 ENHRY and CDR2 SYGVKD. The V end was cut by 2 bases, the J end by 5 bases, with 13 bases between. The CDR3 length is 15 residues. The CDR3 DNA follows: TGTGCCATCAGTGAGCGGGGGCGAGGAGAAAACATTCAGTACTTC. Translation: CAISERGRGENIQYF.

This chain joins TRBV7-8 and TRBJ1-1, with a tentative D call TRBD1 (5 bases). The CDR3 has 14 amino acids. V was cut by 1 base and J by 1 base, with 7 bases left in between. Germline V gene data show CDR1 as SGHVS and CDR2 as FQNEAQ. CDR3 region: CASSLEQGNTEAFF. The CDR3, as DNA: TGTGCCAGCAGCTTAGAGCAGGGGAACACTGAAGCTTTCTTT.